This T cell receptor beta chain was sequenced for a study of cytomegalovirus exposure and HLA in healthy donors. Study observations and caveats: In a later analysis, TCR beta V- and J-gene trimming was associated with a missense DCLRE1C variant. There were reportedly fewer N-insertions in an Asian-associated ancestry cluster than the roughly 700-donor mean, in a later analysis. Data from an earlier analysis indicated that most TCR beta V segments were productive either about 87% or about 30% of the time. Sequencing depth across donors, presence/absence analyses assumed, was roughly uniform.

PCR involved 60 Vbeta and 13 Jbeta primers. The data were produced by immunoSEQ multiplex PCR, yet TCRdb's version contains in-frame clones alone and is incomplete. The sample has about 150,000 clones, 85% seen once. Unmatched junction bases numbered 7, after V lost 4 bases and J lost 2 bases. Germline loops: CDR1 SGHNT, CDR2 YYREEE (reference sequence). The CDR3 totals 15 residues. Details on this clone: Its matching antigen is unknown.

The specimen was PBMCs. The sequence was obtained from a boy aged 2 to 10 in good health and CMV-seronegative. The genes are TRBV5-4 and TRBJ1-1; 8 positions match TRBD1. The CDR3 DNA sequence: TGTGCCAGCAGCCCTGGACAGGGTATCAACACTGAAGCTTTCTTT. As protein: CASSPGQGINTEAFF.